This T cell receptor beta chain was obtained from a study of human thymus T cells. Study-wide results and caveats: Among thymic and blood repertoires, usage of V and J genes appeared biased.

Repertoires were generated with immunoSEQ multiplex PCR, while TCRdb's copy carries only in-frame clones and drops some. The data contain roughly 120,000 clones, 90% to 95% of them seen just once; the ten biggest clones take up roughly 0.024%. Germline values: CDR1 SNHLY, CDR2 FYNNEI. This CDR3 contains 13 residues. V shed 11 bases and J 4 bases; nucleotides not matched to a gene: 6. Remarks on this clone: Its antigen is as yet unknown.

From resections taken during corrective heart surgery, the thymus tissue was obtained. The specimen was thymus tissue. The chain couples TRBV2 to TRBJ2-3, with 10 nucleotides matching TRBD2. The TCR comes from a boy under three years old with a congenital heart defect but otherwise immunologically healthy. The CDR3, as DNA: TGTGCCTCAGCGGGGGGGCTCCCAGATACGCAGTATTTT. As protein: CASAGGLPDTQYF.